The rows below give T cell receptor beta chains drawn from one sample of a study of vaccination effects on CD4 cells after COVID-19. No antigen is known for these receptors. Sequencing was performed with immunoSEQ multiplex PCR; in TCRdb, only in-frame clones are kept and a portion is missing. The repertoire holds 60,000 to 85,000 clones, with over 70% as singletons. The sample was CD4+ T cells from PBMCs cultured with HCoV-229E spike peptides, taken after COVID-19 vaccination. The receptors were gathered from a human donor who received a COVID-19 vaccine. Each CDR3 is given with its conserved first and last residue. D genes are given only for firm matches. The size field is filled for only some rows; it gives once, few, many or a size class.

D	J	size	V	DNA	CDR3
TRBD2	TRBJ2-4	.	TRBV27	TGTGCCAGCAGTCCCCGGGAGGGCATTCAGTACTTC	CASSPREGIQYF
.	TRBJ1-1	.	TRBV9	TGTGCCAGCAGCGTCTCGGGCACTGAAGCTTTCTTT	CASSVSGTEAFF
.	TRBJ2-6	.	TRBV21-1	TGTGCCAGCAGCAAAGTTTTAGGTGCGCGAGGGGCCAACGTCCTGACTTTC	CASSKVLGARGANVLTF
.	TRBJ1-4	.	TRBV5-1	TGCGCCAGCAGGGAAGTTCAGGGGACTAATGAAAAACTGTTTTTT	CASREVQGTNEKLFF
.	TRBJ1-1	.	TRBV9	TGTGCCAGCAGCGTCGGAGGTCAGAACACTGAAGCTTTCTTT	CASSVGGQNTEAFF
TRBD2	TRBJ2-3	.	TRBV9	TGTGCCAGCAGCGTATTGGGAGGGAGCACAGATACGCAGTATTTT	CASSVLGGSTDTQYF
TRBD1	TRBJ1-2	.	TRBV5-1	TGCGCCAGCAGCTTTTTCGGGACAGGGGCCTATGGCTACACCTTC	CASSFFGTGAYGYTF
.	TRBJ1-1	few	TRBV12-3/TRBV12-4	TGTGCCAGCAGTTTGGTAACTGTAACTGAAGCTTTCTTT	CASSLVTVTEAFF
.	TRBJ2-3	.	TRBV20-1	TGCAGTGCTAGGAAGGATACGCAGTATTTT	CSARKDTQYF
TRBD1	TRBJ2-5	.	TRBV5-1	TGCGCCAGCAGCTTGGGGACAGGGGGCGAGGAGACCCAGTACTTC	CASSLGTGGEETQYF
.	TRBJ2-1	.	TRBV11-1	TGTGCCAGCAGCTTAGCCCGATCTAGCTCCTACAATGAGCAGTTCTTC	CASSLARSSSYNEQFF
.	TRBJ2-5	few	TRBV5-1	TGCGCCAGCAGCTTGGGACAGCCTCCCGGGGGGACCCAGTACTTC	CASSLGQPPGGTQYF
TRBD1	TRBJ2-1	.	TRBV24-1	TGTGCCACCAGTGACCCGTTGACAGGGGGCCCCTACAATGAGCAGTTCTTC	CATSDPLTGGPYNEQFF
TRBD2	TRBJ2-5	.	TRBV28	TGTGCCAGCAGCTCATATAGCGGGGGGGACCAAGAGACCCAGTACTTC	CASSSYSGGDQETQYF
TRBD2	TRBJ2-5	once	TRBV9	TGTGCCAGCAGCGTTGGGACTAGCGGTGCGGGGGCCCAGTACTTC	CASSVGTSGAGAQYF
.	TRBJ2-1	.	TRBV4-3	TGCGCCAGCAGCCAACAGGACGGTGAGCAGAGGGTGTTCTTC	CASSQQDGEQRVFF
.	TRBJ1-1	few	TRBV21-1	TGTGCCAACAACCGCCGGGACAGCTCCCCCATTGTCACTGAAGCTTTCTTT	CANNRRDSSPIVTEAFF
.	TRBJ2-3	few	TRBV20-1	TGCAGTGCTAGTCGCGGCCGTACGCAGTATTTT	CSASRGRTQYF
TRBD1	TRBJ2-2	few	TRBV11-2	TGTGCCAGCAGCCCAGACAGGGGGAACACCGGGGAGCTGTTTTTT	CASSPDRGNTGELFF
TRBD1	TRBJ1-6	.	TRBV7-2	TGTGCCAGCAGCCCCGGACAGGGTATGCATTCACCCCTCCACTTT	CASSPGQGMHSPLHF
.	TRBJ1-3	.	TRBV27	TGTGCCACCAAGGCGAGGGGCATCTCTGGAAACACCATATATTTT	CATKARGISGNTIYF
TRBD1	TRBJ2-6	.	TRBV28	TGTGCCAGCAGTTTACGGCAGGGGGATAGTCCTGGGGCCAACGTCCTGACTTTC	CASSLRQGDSPGANVLTF
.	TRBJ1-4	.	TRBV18	TGTGCCAGCTCACCTTACAAAGGTTCTCCGGGTGAAAAACTGTTTTTT	CASSPYKGSPGEKLFF
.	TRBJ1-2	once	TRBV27	TGTGCCAGCAGTTTATCCGGGACCACTTATGGCTACACCTTC	CASSLSGTTYGYTF
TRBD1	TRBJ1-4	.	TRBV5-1	TGCGCCAGCAGCTTGGGGACAGGTCGTTATGAAAAACTGTTTTTT	CASSLGTGRYEKLFF
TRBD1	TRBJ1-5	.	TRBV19	TGTGCCAGTAGTATACAGGGGGCCGGTCAGCCCCAGCATTTT	CASSIQGAGQPQHF
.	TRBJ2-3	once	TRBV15	TGTGCCACCAGCAGGGACAGAAACACAGATACGCAGTATTTT	CATSRDRNTDTQYF
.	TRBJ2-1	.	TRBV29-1	TGCAGCGGGGCCGATGAGCAGTTCTTC	CSGADEQFF
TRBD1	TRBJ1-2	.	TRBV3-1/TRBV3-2	TGTGCCAGCAGCCAAGGAGACACAGGGGGGTTCTATGGCTACACCTTC	CASSQGDTGGFYGYTF
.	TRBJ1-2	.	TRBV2	TGTGCCAGCAGTGAAAAAAGGGCAGCTGGTGGCTACACCTTC	CASSEKRAAGGYTF
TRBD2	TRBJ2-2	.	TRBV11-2	TGTGCCAGCAGCTCCCTCGCGGGGGGAGTCACCGGGGAGCTGTTTTTT	CASSSLAGGVTGELFF
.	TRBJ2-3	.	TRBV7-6	TGTGCCAGCAGCTTATCTCCGGGAACAGATACGCAGTATTTT	CASSLSPGTDTQYF
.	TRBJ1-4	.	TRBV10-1	TGCGCCAGCAGCCAAGGGCCTAATGAAAAACTGTTTTTT	CASSQGPNEKLFF
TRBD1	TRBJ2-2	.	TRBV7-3	TGTGCCAGCAGGGGGACAGGGGGCGCCGGGGAGCTGTTTTTT	CASRGTGGAGELFF
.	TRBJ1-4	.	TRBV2	TGTGCCAGCAGTGTGGGGGCAGGTAATGAAAAACTGTTTTTT	CASSVGAGNEKLFF
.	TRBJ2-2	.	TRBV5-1	TGCGCCAGCAGCTTGGTCGGGGGCGCGGACACCGGGGAGCTGTTTTTT	CASSLVGGADTGELFF
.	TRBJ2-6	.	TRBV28	TGTGCCAGCAGGCCCAGGGGGGAAGGAGGGGCCAACGTCCTGACTTTC	CASRPRGEGGANVLTF
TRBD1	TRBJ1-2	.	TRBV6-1	TGTGCCAGCAGTGAATTCCCAGGGGGTGACTATGGCTACACCTTC	CASSEFPGGDYGYTF
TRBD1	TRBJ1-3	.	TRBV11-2	TGTGCCAGCAGCTCCGAGGACAGGGGGACCTCTGGAAACACCATATATTTT	CASSSEDRGTSGNTIYF
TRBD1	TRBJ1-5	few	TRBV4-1	TGCGCCAGCAGCTCTCGACAGGGAAGCAATCAGCCCCAGCATTTT	CASSSRQGSNQPQHF
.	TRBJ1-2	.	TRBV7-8	TGTGCCAGCAGCCGGGGCTCCAACTATGGCTACACCTTC	CASSRGSNYGYTF
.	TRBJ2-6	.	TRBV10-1	TGCGCCAGCAGTAAAGGGGGTGGCGGGGCCAACGTCCTGACTTTC	CASSKGGGGANVLTF
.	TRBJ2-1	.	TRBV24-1	TGTGCCACCAGTGACGTCACACCGAGCTCCTACAATGAGCAGTTCTTC	CATSDVTPSSYNEQFF
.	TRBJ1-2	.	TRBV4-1	TGCGCCAGCAGCCAATGGTATTCGACAGCTCGCTATGGCTACACCTTC	CASSQWYSTARYGYTF
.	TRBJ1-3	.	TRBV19	TGTGCCAGTAGTCCCTCCGGGACGGGAAACACCATATATTTT	CASSPSGTGNTIYF
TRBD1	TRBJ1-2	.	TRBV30	TGTGCCTGGAACCACGGACAGGGAAGGAGCTATGGCTACACCTTC	CAWNHGQGRSYGYTF
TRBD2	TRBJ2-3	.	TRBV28	TGTGCCAGCAGGCTCCGAGGACTAGCGGGGGGAACGAATACAGATACGCAGTATTTT	CASRLRGLAGGTNTDTQYF
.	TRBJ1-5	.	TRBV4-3	TGCGCCAGCAGCCAAGAAATCACTGGGGGGCAGCCCCAGCATTTT	CASSQEITGGQPQHF
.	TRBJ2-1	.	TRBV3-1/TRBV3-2	TGTGCCAGCAGCCAAACCGGGACATTACTGTTCTTC	CASSQTGTLLFF
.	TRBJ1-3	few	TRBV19	TGTGCCAGCAATATCGGAAACACCATATATTTT	CASNIGNTIYF
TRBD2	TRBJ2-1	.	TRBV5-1	TGCGCCAGCAGCCCCGGACTAGCCCTAAACAATGAGCAGTTCTTC	CASSPGLALNNEQFF
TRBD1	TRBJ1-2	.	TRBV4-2	TGTGCCAGCAGCCAAGATACCGGGACAGGGGCCCGTTTTGGTGGCTACACCTTC	CASSQDTGTGARFGGYTF
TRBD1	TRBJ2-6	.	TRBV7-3	TGTGCCAGCAGCCCCCGTACTTGGGACAGCCGATCTGGGGCCAACGTCCTGACTTTC	CASSPRTWDSRSGANVLTF
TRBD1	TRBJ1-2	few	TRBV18	TGTGCCAGCTCACCGAGCCTGACAGGGGACTATGGCTACACCTTC	CASSPSLTGDYGYTF
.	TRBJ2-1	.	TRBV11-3	TGTGCCAGCAGCTCCCACTCGGATGAGCAGTTCTTC	CASSSHSDEQFF